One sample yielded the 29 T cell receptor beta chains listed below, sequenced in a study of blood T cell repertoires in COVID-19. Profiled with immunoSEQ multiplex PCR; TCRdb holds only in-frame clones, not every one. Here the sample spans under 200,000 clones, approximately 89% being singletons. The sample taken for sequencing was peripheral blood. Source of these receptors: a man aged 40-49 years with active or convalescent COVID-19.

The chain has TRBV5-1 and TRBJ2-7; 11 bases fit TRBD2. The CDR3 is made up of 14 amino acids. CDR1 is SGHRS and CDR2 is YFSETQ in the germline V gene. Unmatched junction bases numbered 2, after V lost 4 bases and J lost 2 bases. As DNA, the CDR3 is TGCGCCAGCAGCGGGACTAGCGGCACCTACGAGCAGTACTTC. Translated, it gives CASSGTSGTYEQYF.

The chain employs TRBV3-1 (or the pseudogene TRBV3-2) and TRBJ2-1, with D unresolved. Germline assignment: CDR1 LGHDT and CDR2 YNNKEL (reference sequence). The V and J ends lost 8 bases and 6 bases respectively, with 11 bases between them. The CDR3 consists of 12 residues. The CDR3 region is CASEAGVNEQFF. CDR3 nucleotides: TGTGCCAGCGAAGCAGGCGTCAATGAGCAGTTCTTC.

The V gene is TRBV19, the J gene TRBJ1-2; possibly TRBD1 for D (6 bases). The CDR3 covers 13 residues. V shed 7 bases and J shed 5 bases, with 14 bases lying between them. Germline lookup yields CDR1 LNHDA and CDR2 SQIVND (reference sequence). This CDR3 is CASILTGGYGYTF. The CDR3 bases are TGTGCCAGTATTTTGACAGGAGGTTATGGCTACACCTTC.

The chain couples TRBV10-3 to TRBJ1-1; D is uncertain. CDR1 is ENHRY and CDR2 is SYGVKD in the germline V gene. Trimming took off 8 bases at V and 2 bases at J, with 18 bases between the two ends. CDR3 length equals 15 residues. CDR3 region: CAIASIPGLNTEAFF. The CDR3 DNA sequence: TGTGCCATCGCCTCAATCCCGGGTCTTAACACTGAAGCTTTCTTT.

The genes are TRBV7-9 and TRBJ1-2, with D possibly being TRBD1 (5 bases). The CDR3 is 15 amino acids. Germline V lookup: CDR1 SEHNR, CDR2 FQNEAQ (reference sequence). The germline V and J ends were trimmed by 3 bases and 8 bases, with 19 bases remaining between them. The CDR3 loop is CASSFRGVAEEGYTF. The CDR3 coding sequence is TGTGCCAGCAGCTTTCGGGGGGTGGCGGAGGAAGGCTACACCTTC.

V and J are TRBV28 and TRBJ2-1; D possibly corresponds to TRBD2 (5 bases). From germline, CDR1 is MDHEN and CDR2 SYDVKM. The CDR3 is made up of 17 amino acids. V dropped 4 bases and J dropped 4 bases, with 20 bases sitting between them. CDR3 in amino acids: CASSYPHNTRTYNEQFF. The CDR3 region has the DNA TGTGCCAGCAGTTACCCGCATAATACTAGAACTTACAATGAGCAGTTCTTC.

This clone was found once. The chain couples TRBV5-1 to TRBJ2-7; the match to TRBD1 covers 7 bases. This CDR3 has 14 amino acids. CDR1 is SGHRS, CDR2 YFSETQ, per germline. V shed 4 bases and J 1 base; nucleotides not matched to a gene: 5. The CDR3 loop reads CASSLGQRSYEQYF. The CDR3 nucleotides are TGCGCCAGCAGCCTGGGACAGAGATCCTACGAGCAGTACTTC.

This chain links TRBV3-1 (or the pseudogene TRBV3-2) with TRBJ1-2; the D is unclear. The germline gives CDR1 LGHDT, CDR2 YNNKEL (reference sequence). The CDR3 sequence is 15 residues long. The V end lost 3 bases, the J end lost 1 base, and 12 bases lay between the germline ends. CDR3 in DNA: TGTGCCAGCAGCCAGATGGAGGGTGATAACTATGGCTACACCTTC. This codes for CASSQMEGDNYGYTF.

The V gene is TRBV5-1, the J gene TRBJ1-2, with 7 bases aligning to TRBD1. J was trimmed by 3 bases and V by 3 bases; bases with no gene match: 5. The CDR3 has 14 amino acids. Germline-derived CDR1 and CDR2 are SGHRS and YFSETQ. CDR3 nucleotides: TGCGCCAGCAGCTACGGACAGGTCGACTATGGCTACACCTTC. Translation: CASSYGQVDYGYTF.

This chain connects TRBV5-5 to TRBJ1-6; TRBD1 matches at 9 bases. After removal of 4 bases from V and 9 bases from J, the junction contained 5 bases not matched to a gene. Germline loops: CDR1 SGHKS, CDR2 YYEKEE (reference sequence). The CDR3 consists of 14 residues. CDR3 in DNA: TGTGCCAGCAGCCAGGGACAGGGTGGTTCACCCCTCCACTTT. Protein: CASSQGQGGSPLHF.

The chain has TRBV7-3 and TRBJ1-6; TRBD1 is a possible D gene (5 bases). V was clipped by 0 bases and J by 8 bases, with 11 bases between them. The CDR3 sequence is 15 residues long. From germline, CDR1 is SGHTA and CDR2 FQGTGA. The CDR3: CASSLTGSGDSPLHF. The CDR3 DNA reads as TGTGCCAGCAGCTTAACCGGGTCGGGGGATTCACCCCTCCACTTT.

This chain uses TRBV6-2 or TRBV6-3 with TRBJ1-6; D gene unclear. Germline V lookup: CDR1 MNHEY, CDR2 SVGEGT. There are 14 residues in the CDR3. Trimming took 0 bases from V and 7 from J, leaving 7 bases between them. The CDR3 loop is CASSYSEVNSPLHF. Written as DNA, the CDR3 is TGTGCCAGCAGTTACTCAGAGGTGAATTCACCCCTCCACTTT.

CDR3 DNA sequence: TGTGCCAGCAGCCGGGCCGGGACAGGGGCCGAAAAACTGTTTTTT. Translating gives CASSRAGTGAEKLFF. The J gene is TRBJ1-4, the V gene TRBV7-2; the match to TRBD1 covers 10 bases. With V trimmed by 5 bases and J by 8 bases, 8 bases remained unmatched. This CDR3 region has 15 residues. CDR1 and CDR2 (germline): SGHTA, FQGNSA.

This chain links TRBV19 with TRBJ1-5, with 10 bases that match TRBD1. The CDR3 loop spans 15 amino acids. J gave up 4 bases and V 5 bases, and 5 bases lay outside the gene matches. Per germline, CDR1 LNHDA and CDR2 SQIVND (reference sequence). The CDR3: CASSPRTGGNQPQHF. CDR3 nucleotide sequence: TGTGCCAGTAGTCCAAGGACAGGGGGAAATCAGCCCCAGCATTTT.

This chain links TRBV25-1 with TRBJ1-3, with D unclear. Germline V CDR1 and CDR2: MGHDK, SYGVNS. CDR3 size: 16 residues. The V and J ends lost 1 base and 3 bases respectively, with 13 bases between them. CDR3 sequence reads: CASSEFAAARGNTIYF. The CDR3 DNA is TGTGCCAGCAGTGAATTCGCGGCGGCTCGTGGAAACACCATATATTTT.

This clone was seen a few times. CDR3 DNA: TGTGCCAGCAGCCCACGACAGGGCTCTGGAAACACCATATATTTT. Its translation: CASSPRQGSGNTIYF. The J gene is TRBJ1-3, the V gene TRBV7-2; TRBD1 agrees at 7 bases. J gave up 0 bases and V 5 bases, and 4 bases lay outside the gene matches. This CDR3 comprises 15 residues. CDR1 SGHTA and CDR2 FQGNSA come from the germline V gene.

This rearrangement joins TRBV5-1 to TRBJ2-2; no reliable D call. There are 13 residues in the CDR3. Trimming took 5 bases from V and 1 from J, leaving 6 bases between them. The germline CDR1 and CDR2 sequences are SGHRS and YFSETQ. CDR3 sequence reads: CASSPKNTGELFF. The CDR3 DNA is TGCGCCAGCAGTCCCAAGAACACCGGGGAGCTGTTTTTT.

The CDR3 sequence: CASSLRPGSGGNTGELFF. In DNA, the CDR3 is TGCGCCAGCAGCCTCCGCCCTGGAAGCGGGGGGAACACCGGGGAGCTGTTTTTT. The rearrangement links TRBV5-1 to TRBJ2-2; 8 bases are a match to TRBD2. J gave up 1 base and V 4 bases, and 12 bases lay outside the gene matches. CDR1 is SGHRS and CDR2 is YFSETQ in the germline V gene. The CDR3 is 18 amino acids.

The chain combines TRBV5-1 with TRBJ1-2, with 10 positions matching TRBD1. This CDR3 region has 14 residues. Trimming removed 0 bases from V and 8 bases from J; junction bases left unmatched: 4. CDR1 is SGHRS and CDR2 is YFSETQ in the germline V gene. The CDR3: CASSLDWTGGGYTF. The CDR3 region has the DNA TGCGCCAGCAGCTTGGACTGGACAGGGGGAGGCTACACCTTC.

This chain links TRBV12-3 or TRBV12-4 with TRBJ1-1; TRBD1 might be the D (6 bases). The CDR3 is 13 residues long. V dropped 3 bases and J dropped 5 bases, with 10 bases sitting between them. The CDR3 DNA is TGTGCCAGCAGTTTGGGGGCGCGAACTGAAGCTTTCTTT. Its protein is CASSLGARTEAFF.

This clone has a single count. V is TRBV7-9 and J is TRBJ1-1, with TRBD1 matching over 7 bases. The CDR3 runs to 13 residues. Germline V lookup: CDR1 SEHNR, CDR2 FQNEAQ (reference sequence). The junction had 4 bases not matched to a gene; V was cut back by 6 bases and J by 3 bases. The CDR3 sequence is CASRSQGYTEAFF. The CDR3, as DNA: TGTGCCAGCAGATCACAGGGGTACACTGAAGCTTTCTTT. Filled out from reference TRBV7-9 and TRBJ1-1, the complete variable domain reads DTGVSQNPRHKITKRGQNVTFRCDPISEHNRLYWYRQTLGQGPEFLTYFQNEAQLEKSRLLSDRFSAERPKGSFSTLEIQRTEQGDSAMYLCASRSQGYTEAFFGQGTRLTVV.

The CDR3 DNA sequence: TGTGCCAGTAGTATTACCCGGGGGGATACTCAAGAGACCCAGTACTTC. Amino acid sequence: CASSITRGDTQETQYF. This chain links TRBV19 with TRBJ2-5, with 7 bases aligning to TRBD2. Germline-derived CDR1 and CDR2 are LNHDA and SQIVND (reference sequence). This CDR3 region has 16 residues. The V segment lost 3 bases and the J segment 2 bases; nucleotides outside the gene matches: 9.

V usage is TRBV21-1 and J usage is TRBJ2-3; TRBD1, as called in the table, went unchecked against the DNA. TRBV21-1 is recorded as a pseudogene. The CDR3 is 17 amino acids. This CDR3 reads CASSGPWTVPSTDTQYF. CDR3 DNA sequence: TGTGCCAGCAGCGGGCCTTGGACAGTCCCTAGCACAGATACGCAGTATTTT.

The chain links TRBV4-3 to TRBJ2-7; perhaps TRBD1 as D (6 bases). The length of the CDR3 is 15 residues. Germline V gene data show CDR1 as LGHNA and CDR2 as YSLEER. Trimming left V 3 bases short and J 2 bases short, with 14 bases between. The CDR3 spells CASSQVQGQTYEQYF. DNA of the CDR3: TGCGCCAGCAGCCAGGTCCAGGGGCAGACCTACGAGCAGTACTTC.

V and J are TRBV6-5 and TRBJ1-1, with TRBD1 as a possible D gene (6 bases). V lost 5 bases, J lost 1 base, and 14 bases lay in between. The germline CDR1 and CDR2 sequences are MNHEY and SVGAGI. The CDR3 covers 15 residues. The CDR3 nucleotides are TGTGCCAGCAGTCTACGACAGGCACAGAACACTGAAGCTTTCTTT. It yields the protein CASSLRQAQNTEAFF.

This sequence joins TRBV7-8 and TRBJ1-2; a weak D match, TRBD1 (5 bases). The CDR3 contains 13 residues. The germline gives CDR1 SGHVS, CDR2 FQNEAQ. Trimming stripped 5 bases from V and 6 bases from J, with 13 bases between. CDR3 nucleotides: TGTGCCAGCAGCCGTCGGGGAGGGGATGGCTACACCTTC. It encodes CASSRRGGDGYTF. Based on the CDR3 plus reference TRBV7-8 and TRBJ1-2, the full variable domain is GAGVSQSPRYKVAKRGQDVALRCDPISGHVSLFWYQQALGQGPEFLTYFQNEAQLDKSGLPSDRFFAERPEGSVSTLKIQRTQQEDSAVYLCASSRRGGDGYTFGSGTRLTVV.

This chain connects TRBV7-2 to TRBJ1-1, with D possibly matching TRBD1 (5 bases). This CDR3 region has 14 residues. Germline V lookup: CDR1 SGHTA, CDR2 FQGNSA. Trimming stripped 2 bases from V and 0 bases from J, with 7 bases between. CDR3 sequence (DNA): TGTGCCAGCAGCTTACAGGGTATGAACACTGAAGCTTTCTTT. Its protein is CASSLQGMNTEAFF.

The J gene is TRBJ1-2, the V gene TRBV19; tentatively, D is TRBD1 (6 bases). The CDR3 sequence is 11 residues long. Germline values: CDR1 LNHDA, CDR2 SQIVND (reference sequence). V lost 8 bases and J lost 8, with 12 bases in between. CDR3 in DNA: TGTGCCAGTCTACAGGGATACGGCTACACCTTC. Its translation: CASLQGYGYTF.

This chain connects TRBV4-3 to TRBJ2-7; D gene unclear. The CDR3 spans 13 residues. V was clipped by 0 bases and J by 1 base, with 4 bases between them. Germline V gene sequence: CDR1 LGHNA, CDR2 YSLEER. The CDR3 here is CASSQDRSYEQYF. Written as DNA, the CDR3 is TGCGCCAGCAGCCAAGATAGATCCTACGAGCAGTACTTC.